The 25 T cell receptor beta chains in this list originate from one sample, sequenced in a study of radiation and T cells in renal cell carcinoma. Time point defined: blood 2 weeks post-SBRT. As to treatment: 15 Gy SBRT to primary tumor, nephrectomy 4 weeks later. Only in-frame clones appear in the TCRdb table, and some are missing; sequencing was by immunoSEQ multiplex PCR. Of 95,000 to 150,000 clones listed, around 81% are singletons. Source: blood, taken from a patient whose treatment included radiotherapy and nephrectomy. These receptors were obtained from a man in his forties or fifties with renal cell carcinoma.

The chain is built from TRBV4-1 and TRBJ1-5; the D gene is possibly TRBD1 (5 bases). Germline assignment: CDR1 MGHRA and CDR2 YSYEKL. CDR3 length: 14 amino acids. The V gene lost 1 base and the J gene lost 6 bases, with 10 bases spanning the gap. The CDR3 DNA is TGCGCCAGCAGCCAAGCTAGTGGGGGTCAGCCCCAGCATTTT. This sequence encodes CASSQASGGQPQHF.

This clone was counted a single time. This chain joins TRBV5-4 and TRBJ2-7; perhaps D is TRBD1 or TRBD2 (5 bases each). This CDR3 is 14 amino acids long. The V gene lost 4 bases and the J gene lost 5 bases, with 16 bases spanning the gap. CDR1 is SGHNT and CDR2 is YYREEE in the germline V gene (reference sequence). Here the CDR3 DNA reads TGTGCCAGCAGCGGGACCGGGTTGGGAGACGAGCAGTACTTC. Protein sequence: CASSGTGLGDEQYF.

The chain is built from TRBV19 and TRBJ1-5; 9 bases align to TRBD1. CDR3 size: 16 residues. Trimming removed 7 bases from V and 1 base from J; junction bases left unmatched: 8. Germline CDR1 LNHDA, CDR2 SQIVND (reference sequence). The CDR3 sequence: CASTPGQGRSNQPQHF. CDR3 bases: TGTGCCAGTACACCGGGACAGGGTAGGAGCAATCAGCCCCAGCATTTT.

V and J are TRBV5-1 and TRBJ2-1; TRBD2 is a possible D gene (6 bases). Germline values: CDR1 SGHRS, CDR2 YFSETQ. V shed 9 bases and J shed 5 bases, with 18 bases lying between them. This CDR3 is 14 amino acids long. The CDR3 reads CATGVGGGNNEQFF. In nucleotides, the CDR3 is TGCGCCACAGGAGTGGGAGGTGGGAACAATGAGCAGTTCTTC.

The chain is built from TRBV7-2 and TRBJ1-1, with D tentatively TRBD1 (6 bases). Germline assignment: CDR1 SGHTA and CDR2 FQGNSA. CDR3 length: 13 amino acids. Between the trimmed V and J ends, which lost 1 base and 9 bases, there was a span of 12 bases. CDR3 sequence: CASSLDWGAKAFF. In DNA, the CDR3 is TGTGCCAGCAGCTTAGATTGGGGGGCAAAAGCTTTCTTT.

J is TRBJ2-1 and V is TRBV6-1; D is ambiguous. V was cut by 3 bases and J by 4 bases, with 10 bases left in between. Germline V CDR1 and CDR2: MNHNS, SASEGT. The CDR3 has 14 amino acids. The CDR3 coding sequence is TGTGCCAGCAGTGATATCTTCGGGTACAATGAGCAGTTCTTC. Translated, it gives CASSDIFGYNEQFF.

The rearrangement links TRBV9 to TRBJ2-5, with a tentative D call TRBD1 (6 bases). There are 15 residues in the CDR3. V was clipped by 4 bases and J by 5 bases, with 18 bases between them. Germline V lookup: CDR1 SGDLS, CDR2 YYNGEE. CDR3 DNA: TGTGCCAGCAGCCAACCACAGGGATCTGGTGAGACCCAGTACTTC. Translating gives CASSQPQGSGETQYF.

CDR3 coding DNA: TGTGCCAGCAGTTTTTATGACCCGACAGACTCCTACAATGAGCAGTTCTTC. Translating it yields CASSFYDPTDSYNEQFF. The chain joins TRBV27 to TRBJ2-1, with D maybe TRBD1 (5 bases). The CDR3 sequence is 17 residues long. V was cut by 3 bases and J by 0 bases, with 15 bases left in between. Germline values: CDR1 MNHEY, CDR2 SMNVEV (reference sequence).

V and J are TRBV6-6 and TRBJ1-4; D unclear. Germline V gives CDR1 MNHNY, CDR2 SVGAGI (reference sequence). Trimming shortened V by 0 bases and J by 6 bases, and 11 bases separated the two germline ends. The CDR3 is 15 amino acids. CDR3 coding DNA: TGTGCCAGCAGTTACTCTCGGATACGGGATGAAAAACTGTTTTTT. This encodes CASSYSRIRDEKLFF.

CDR3 nucleotide sequence: TGTGCCAGCAGCTCCCCGGGACAGGGCTACGAGCAGTACTTC. It encodes CASSSPGQGYEQYF. The chain uses TRBV7-6 and TRBJ2-7; 9 bases line up with TRBD1. The junction had 4 bases not matched to a gene; V was cut back by 4 bases and J by 3 bases. The CDR3 has 14 residues. Germline V lookup: CDR1 SGHVS, CDR2 FNYEAQ.

The chain combines TRBV29-1 with TRBJ2-5; 13 bases agree with TRBD2. This CDR3 is 14 amino acids long. Germline trimming cut 6 bases from V and 2 bases from J; bases unmatched to any gene: 3. Per the germline V gene, CDR1 is SQVTM and CDR2 is ANQGSEA. The CDR3 here is CSVGLAGEQETQYF. For the CDR3, the DNA is TGCAGCGTAGGACTAGCGGGAGAACAAGAGACCCAGTACTTC.

V usage is TRBV7-4 and J usage is TRBJ1-4, with a possible D match to TRBD1 (5 bases). The CDR3 is 16 amino acids. Germline assignment: CDR1 SGHVT and CDR2 SQSDAQ. V lost 2 bases and J lost 0, with 10 bases in between. The CDR3 spells CASSLQDTATNEKLFF. The CDR3 DNA reads TGTGCCAGCAGCTTACAGGACACAGCAACTAATGAAAAACTGTTTTTT.

The chain combines TRBV13 with TRBJ2-3, with TRBD1 identical over 7 bases. Looked up from germline, CDR1 is PRHDT and CDR2 is FYEKMQ (reference sequence). The J segment lost 0 bases and the V segment lost 5 bases, leaving 20 bases of the junction unmatched. The CDR3 loop spans 20 amino acids. The CDR3 nucleotides are TGTGCCAGCAGCCTATACGGGACAGACATGCGATTGGGGAGCACAGATACGCAGTATTTT. The encoded protein is CASSLYGTDMRLGSTDTQYF.

V and J are TRBV29-1 and TRBJ1-4; D is possibly TRBD1 (5 bases). CDR3 length: 13 residues. Per the germline V gene, CDR1 is SQVTM and CDR2 is ANQGSEA. The V and J ends lost 6 bases and 3 bases respectively, with 11 bases between them. The CDR3 protein is CSVPDTSNEKLFF. The CDR3 DNA reads TGCAGCGTGCCGGACACCTCTAATGAAAAACTGTTTTTT.

The chain couples TRBV18 to TRBJ2-5, with D possibly TRBD1 on 5 matching bases. The CDR3 length is 15 residues. Trimming took off 0 bases at V and 5 bases at J, with 13 bases between the two ends. The germline V gene has CDR1 KGHSH and CDR2 LQKENI. CDR3 sequence (DNA): TGTGCCAGCTCACCACCGGGTCAGGGCGGTGAGACCCAGTACTTC. This encodes CASSPPGQGGETQYF.

The V call is TRBV2, the J call TRBJ2-1, with 10 bases lining up with TRBD2. CDR3 length: 15 amino acids. The V and J ends lost 6 bases and 8 bases, in that order; junction bases with no gene match: 10. From germline, CDR1 is SNHLY and CDR2 FYNNEI. The CDR3 nucleotides read TGTGCCAGCAGGCTAAGCGGGGGGGCCGTCGATGAGCAGTTCTTC. Its translation is CASRLSGGAVDEQFF.

This chain uses TRBV4-1 with TRBJ2-3; 13 bases align to TRBD2. This CDR3 spans 18 amino acids. Germline CDR1 and CDR2: MGHRA and YSYEKL. The V segment lost 3 bases and the J segment 2 bases; nucleotides outside the gene matches: 8. CDR3 in amino acids: CASSHTGTSGVTTDTQYF. The CDR3 region has the DNA TGCGCCAGCAGCCACACCGGGACTAGCGGGGTGACCACAGATACGCAGTATTTT.

V gene TRBV12-5 combines with J gene TRBJ2-2; 11 positions match TRBD1. The CDR3 is 16 residues long. CDR1 is LGHNT and CDR2 is FRNRAP in the germline V gene. Trimming removed 2 bases from V and 7 bases from J; junction bases left unmatched: 6. The CDR3 loop is CASGLSPGQGVGELFF. As DNA, the CDR3 is TGTGCTAGTGGTTTGTCTCCGGGACAGGGGGTCGGGGAGCTGTTTTTT. Full variable domain (outside the CDR3, taken from reference TRBV12-5 and TRBJ2-2): DARVTQTPRHKVTEMGQEVTMRCQPILGHNTVFWYRQTMMQGLELLAYFRNRAPLDDSGMPKDRFSAEMPDATLATLKIQPSEPRDSAVYFCASGLSPGQGVGELFFGEGSRLTVL.

This clone was seen more than once but under ten times. The chain employs TRBV6-5 and TRBJ1-5; D unclear. Between the trimmed V and J ends, which lost 3 bases and 10 bases, there was a span of 13 bases. This CDR3 has 13 residues. Germline-derived CDR1 and CDR2 are MNHEY and SVGAGI. The CDR3 DNA reads as TGTGCCAGCAGTTATCGGCAGGAGGATCCCCAGCATTTT. It codes for CASSYRQEDPQHF.

This chain connects TRBV5-4 to TRBJ1-2; unclear D gene. The germline V gene encodes CDR1 SGHNT and CDR2 YYREEE (reference sequence). Between the trimmed V and J ends, which lost 9 bases and 5 bases, there was a span of 20 bases. The CDR3 contains 14 residues. In DNA form, the CDR3 reads TGTGCCACCTATCCCGACGTCCGGATTTATGGCTACACCTTC. Amino acid sequence: CATYPDVRIYGYTF.

This chain links TRBV9 with TRBJ2-3; TRBD2 aligns across 9 bases. Germline V gene data show CDR1 as SGDLS and CDR2 as YYNGEE. The CDR3 consists of 18 residues. Germline trimming cut 0 bases from V and 2 bases from J; bases unmatched to any gene: 10. For the CDR3, the DNA is TGTGCCAGCAGCGTAGGATCTAGCGGGACTCTTAACACAGATACGCAGTATTTT. It translates to CASSVGSSGTLNTDTQYF. The complete variable domain, with remaining parts taken from reference TRBV9 and TRBJ2-3, reads DSGVTQTPKHLITATGQRVTLRCSPRSGDLSVYWYQQSLDQGLQFLIQYYNGEERAKGNILERFSAQQFPDLHSELNLSSLELGDSALYFCASSVGSSGTLNTDTQYFGPGTRLTVL.

The gene calls are TRBV5-1 and TRBJ1-2; perhaps TRBD1 as D (6 bases). This CDR3 region has 14 residues. Trimming took off 0 bases at V and 8 bases at J, with 14 bases between the two ends. CDR1 and CDR2 (germline): SGHRS, YFSETQ. The CDR3 is CASSLDSGAGGYTF. CDR3 bases: TGCGCCAGCAGCTTGGATTCAGGGGCCGGGGGCTACACCTTC.

This clone has a single count. The J gene is TRBJ2-1, the V gene TRBV27; 11 bases match TRBD2. The V gene's germline CDR1 is MNHEY and CDR2 SMNVEV (reference sequence). This CDR3 region has 15 residues. J gave up 4 bases and V 5 bases, and 4 bases lay outside the gene matches. The CDR3 loop is CASSIRLAGYNEQFF. The CDR3 bases are TGTGCCAGCAGTATAAGACTAGCGGGATACAATGAGCAGTTCTTC.

The chain uses TRBV5-5 and TRBJ2-7; D is ambiguous. From germline, CDR1 is SGHKS and CDR2 YYEKEE (reference sequence). The V and J ends lost 2 bases and 3 bases respectively, with 12 bases between them. The CDR3 runs to 14 residues. The chain's CDR3 is CASSLTGVHYEQYF. The CDR3 region has the DNA TGTGCCAGCAGCTTAACCGGTGTCCACTACGAGCAGTACTTC.

V gene TRBV5-6 combines with J gene TRBJ1-2; possibly TRBD1 for D (6 bases). The CDR3 has 14 amino acids. Germline V gene sequence: CDR1 SGHDT, CDR2 YYEEEE. V was cut by 4 bases and J by 7 bases, with 17 bases left in between. The CDR3 loop reads CASSPGWGLRGYTF. The CDR3, as DNA: TGTGCCAGCAGCCCCGGCTGGGGGCTGCGTGGCTACACCTTC.